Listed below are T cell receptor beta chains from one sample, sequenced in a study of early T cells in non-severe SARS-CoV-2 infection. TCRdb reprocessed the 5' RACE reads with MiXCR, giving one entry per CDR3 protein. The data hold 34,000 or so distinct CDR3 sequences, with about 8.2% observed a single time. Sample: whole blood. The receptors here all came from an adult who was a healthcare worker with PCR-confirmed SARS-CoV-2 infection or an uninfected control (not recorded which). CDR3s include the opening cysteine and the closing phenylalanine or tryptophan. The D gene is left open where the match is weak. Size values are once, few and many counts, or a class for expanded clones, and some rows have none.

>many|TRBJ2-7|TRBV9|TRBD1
CASSVGTGAYEQYF
TGTGCCAGCAGCGTGGGAACAGGGGCCTACGAGCAGTACTTC
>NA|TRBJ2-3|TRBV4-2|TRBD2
CASSQEKLAGGADTQYF
TGTGCCAGCAGCCAAGAAAAACTAGCGGGGGGAGCAGATACGCAGTATTTT
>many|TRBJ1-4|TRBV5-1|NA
CASSLGSAVNEKLFF
TGCGCCAGCAGCTTGGGCTCAGCCGTAAATGAAAAACTGTTTTTT
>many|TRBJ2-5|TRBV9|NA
CASSPSRTETQYF
TGTGCCAGCAGCCCGAGTCGTACCGAGACCCAGTACTTC
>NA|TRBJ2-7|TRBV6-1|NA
CASSEGVGEQYF
TGTGCCAGCAGTGAAGGGGTCGGTGAGCAGTACTTC
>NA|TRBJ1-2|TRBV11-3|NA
CASSPQRRYYGYTF
TGTGCCAGCAGCCCACAACGTCGATACTATGGCTACACCTTC
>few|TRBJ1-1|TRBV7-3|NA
CASSSDMNTEAFF
TGTGCCAGCAGCTCAGACATGAACACTGAAGCTTTCTTT
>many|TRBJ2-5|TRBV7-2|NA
CASSLQGRGETQYF
TGTGCCAGCAGCTTACAGGGTCGGGGGGAGACCCAGTACTTC
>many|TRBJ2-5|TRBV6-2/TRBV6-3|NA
CASSYPRLGGETQYF
TGTGCCAGCAGTTACCCCCGACTAGGAGGGGAGACCCAGTACTTC
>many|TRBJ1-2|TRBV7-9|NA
CASSFLQQDGYTF
TGTGCCAGCAGCTTCCTCCAGCAAGATGGCTACACCTTC
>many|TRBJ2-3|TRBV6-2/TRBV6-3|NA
CASTLTGSNTQYF
TGTGCCAGCACCTTAACAGGGTCGAATACGCAGTATTTT
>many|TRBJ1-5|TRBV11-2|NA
CASSPSWDQPQHF
TGTGCCAGCAGCCCTAGCTGGGATCAGCCCCAGCATTTT
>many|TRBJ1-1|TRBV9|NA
CASSVAGYTEAFF
TGTGCCAGCAGCGTAGCGGGGTACACTGAAGCTTTCTTT
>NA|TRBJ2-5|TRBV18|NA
CASSPGQETQYF
TGTGCCAGCTCGCCTGGGCAAGAGACCCAGTACTTC
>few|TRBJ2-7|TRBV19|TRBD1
CASSMTGTGGIYEQYF
TGTGCCAGTAGTATGACCGGGACAGGCGGTATCTACGAGCAGTACTTC
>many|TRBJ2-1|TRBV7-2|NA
CASSLRKAGVYNEQFF
TGTGCCAGCAGCTTAAGGAAGGCAGGGGTTTACAATGAGCAGTTCTTC
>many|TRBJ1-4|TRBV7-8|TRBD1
CASSQGQGSEKLFF
TGTGCCAGCAGCCAGGGACAGGGGAGTGAAAAACTGTTTTTT
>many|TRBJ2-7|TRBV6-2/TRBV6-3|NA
CASSTVDRKTIIPSYEQYF
TGTGCCAGCAGTACCGTCGACAGAAAAACGATTATCCCCTCATACGAGCAGTACTTC
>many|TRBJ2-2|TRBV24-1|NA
CATSRAANTGELFF
TGTGCCACCAGTCGGGCAGCGAACACCGGGGAGCTGTTTTTT
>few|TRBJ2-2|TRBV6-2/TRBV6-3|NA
CASSYRRADTGELFF
TGTGCCAGCAGTTATCGCAGGGCCGACACCGGGGAGCTGTTTTTT
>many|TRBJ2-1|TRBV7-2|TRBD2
CASRRKGTSGVTEQFF
TGTGCCAGCAGGAGGAAGGGGACTAGCGGGGTTACTGAGCAGTTCTTC
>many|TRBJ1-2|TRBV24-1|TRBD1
CATSDFRGDGYTF
TGTGCCACCAGTGATTTCAGGGGGGACGGCTACACCTTC
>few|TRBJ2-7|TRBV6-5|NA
CASSPTLTEYFSYEQYF
TGTGCCAGCAGCCCGACCCTGACGGAATACTTTTCCTACGAGCAGTACTTC
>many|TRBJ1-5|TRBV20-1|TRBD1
CSALSTGVRFGNQPQHF
TGCAGTGCCCTTTCGACAGGGGTTCGGTTCGGGAATCAGCCCCAGCATTTT
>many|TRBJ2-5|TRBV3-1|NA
CASSRVETQYF
TGTGCCAGCAGCCGCGTAGAGACCCAGTACTTC
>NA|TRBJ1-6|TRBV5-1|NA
CASSSLSYNSPLHF
TGCGCCAGCAGCTCCCTCTCCTATAATTCACCCCTCCACTTT
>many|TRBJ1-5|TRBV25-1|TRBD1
CASRLKGNRGCNQPQHF
TGTGCCAGCAGATTAAAAGGGAACAGGGGGTGCAATCAGCCCCAGCATTTT
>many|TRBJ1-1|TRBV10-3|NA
CAISVRGFTEAFF
TGTGCCATCAGTGTTAGGGGGTTCACTGAAGCTTTCTTT
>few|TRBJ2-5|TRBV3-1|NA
CASSQKGFGQETQYF
TGTGCCAGCAGCCAAAAGGGATTTGGACAAGAGACCCAGTACTTC